The clone carrying this T cell receptor beta chain was detected only once. The antigen is undetermined. Germline lookup yields CDR1 LGHNT and CDR2 FRNRAP. The CDR3 totals 19 residues. Trimming cost V 6 bases and J 3 bases, with 27 bases left between them. This sample was taken from a study of T cell responses to AZD1222 COVID-19 vaccine. Overall study findings and caveats: Just a handful of AZD1222 recipients were seropositive at baseline. Clonal diversity may have been underestimated in mostly white British donors.

Sequencing was performed with immunoSEQ multiplex PCR; in TCRdb, only in-frame clones are kept and a portion is missing. The repertoire consists of more than 150,000 clones, with around 90% occurring once and the leading ten covering 4.4%. This clonotype originated in an adult in good health. The chain employs TRBV12-5 and TRBJ2-4; D possibly corresponds to TRBD1 (5 bases). The sequencing used peripheral blood, collected on day 0 of AZD1222 vaccination. This chain's CDR3 is CASGPSRAQVGLYKNIQYF. Here the CDR3 DNA reads TGTGCTAGTGGCCCTTCAAGAGCACAGGTCGGGCTTTACAAAAACATTCAGTACTTC. The variable domain in full, with the rest retrieved from reference TRBV12-5 and TRBJ2-4, is DARVTQTPRHKVTEMGQEVTMRCQPILGHNTVFWYRQTMMQGLELLAYFRNRAPLDDSGMPKDRFSAEMPDATLATLKIQPSEPRDSAVYFCASGPSRAQVGLYKNIQYFGAGTRLSVL.